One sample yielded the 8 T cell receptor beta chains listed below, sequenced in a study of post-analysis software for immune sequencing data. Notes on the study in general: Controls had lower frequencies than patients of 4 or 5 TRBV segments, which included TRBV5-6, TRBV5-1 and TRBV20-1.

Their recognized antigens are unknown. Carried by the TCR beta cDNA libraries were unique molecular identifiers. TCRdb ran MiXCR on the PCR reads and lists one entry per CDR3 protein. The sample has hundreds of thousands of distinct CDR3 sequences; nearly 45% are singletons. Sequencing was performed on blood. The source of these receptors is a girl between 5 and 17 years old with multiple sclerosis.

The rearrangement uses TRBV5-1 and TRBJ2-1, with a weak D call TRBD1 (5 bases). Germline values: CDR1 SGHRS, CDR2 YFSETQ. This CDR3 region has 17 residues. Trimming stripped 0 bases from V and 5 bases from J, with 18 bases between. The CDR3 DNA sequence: TGCGCCAGCAGCTTGGATATACTTAGACAGAGGAACAATGAGCAGTTCTTC. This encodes CASSLDILRQRNNEQFF.

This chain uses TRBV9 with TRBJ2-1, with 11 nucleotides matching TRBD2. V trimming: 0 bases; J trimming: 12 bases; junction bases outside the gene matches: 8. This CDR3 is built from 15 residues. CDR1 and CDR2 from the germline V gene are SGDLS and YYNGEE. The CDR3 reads CASSVGTSGSEAQFF. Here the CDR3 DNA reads TGTGCCAGCAGCGTAGGTACTAGCGGGAGTGAGGCGCAGTTCTTC.

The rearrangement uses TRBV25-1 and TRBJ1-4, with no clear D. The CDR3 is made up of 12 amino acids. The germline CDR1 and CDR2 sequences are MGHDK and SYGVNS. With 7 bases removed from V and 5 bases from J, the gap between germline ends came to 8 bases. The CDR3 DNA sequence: TGTGCCAGCAACGACCAGAATGAAAAACTGTTTTTT. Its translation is CASNDQNEKLFF.

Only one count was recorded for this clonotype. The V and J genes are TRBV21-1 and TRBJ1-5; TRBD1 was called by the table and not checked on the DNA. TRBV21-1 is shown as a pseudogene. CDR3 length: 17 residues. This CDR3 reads CASSKAGDPYSNQPQHF. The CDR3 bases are TGTGCCAGCAGCAAAGCAGGGGACCCCTATAGCAATCAGCCCCAGCATTTT.

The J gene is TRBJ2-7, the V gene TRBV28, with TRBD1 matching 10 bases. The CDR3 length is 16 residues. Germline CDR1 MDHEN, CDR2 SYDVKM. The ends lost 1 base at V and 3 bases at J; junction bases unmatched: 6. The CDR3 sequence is CASSLFGTGVDYEQYF. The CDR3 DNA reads TGTGCCAGCAGTTTATTCGGGACAGGGGTCGACTACGAGCAGTACTTC.

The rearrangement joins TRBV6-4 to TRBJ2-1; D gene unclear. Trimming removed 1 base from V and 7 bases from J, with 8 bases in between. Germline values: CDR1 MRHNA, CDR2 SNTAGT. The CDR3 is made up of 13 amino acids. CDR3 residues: CASSDWPGNEQFF. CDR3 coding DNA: TGTGCCAGCAGTGACTGGCCTGGTAATGAGCAGTTCTTC.

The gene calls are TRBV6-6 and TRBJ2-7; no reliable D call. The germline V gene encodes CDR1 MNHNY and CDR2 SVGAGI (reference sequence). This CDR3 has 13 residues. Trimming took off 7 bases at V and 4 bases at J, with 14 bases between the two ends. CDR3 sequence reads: CASNQGQPYEQYF. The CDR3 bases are TGTGCCAGCAATCAAGGGCAACCTTACGAGCAGTACTTC.

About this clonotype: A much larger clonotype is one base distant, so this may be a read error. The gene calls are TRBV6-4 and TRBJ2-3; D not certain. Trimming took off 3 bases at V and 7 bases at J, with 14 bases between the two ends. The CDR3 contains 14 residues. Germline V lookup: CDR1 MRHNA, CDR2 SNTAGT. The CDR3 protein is CASSDSESHHTQYF. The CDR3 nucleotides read TGTGCCAGCAGTGATTCCGAGAGTCACCATACGCAGTATTTT.